The 17 T cell receptor beta chains given below trace back to one sample, sequenced in a study of Ad26.COV2.S vaccination and SARS-CoV-2 variants. Profiled with immunoSEQ multiplex PCR; TCRdb holds only in-frame clones, not every one. The sample lists over 110,000 clones; roughly 89% were seen once. The sample in question was peripheral blood, obtained after recovery from COVID-19. The receptors stem from a human donor who had recovered from COVID-19.

This rearrangement joins TRBV4-1 to TRBJ2-7, with D hard to call. The CDR3 sequence is 14 residues long. Between the trimmed V and J ends, which lost 0 bases and 1 base, there was a span of 7 bases. Per germline, CDR1 MGHRA and CDR2 YSYEKL. The CDR3 DNA reads as TGCGCCAGCAGCCAAGATGCCGGATCCTACGAGCAGTACTTC. Residues: CASSQDAGSYEQYF.

J is TRBJ2-5 and V is TRBV18; D perhaps matches TRBD1 (6 bases). Germline values: CDR1 KGHSH, CDR2 LQKENI. V was cut by 4 bases and J by 5 bases, with 8 bases left in between. The CDR3 covers 12 residues. The DNA of the CDR3 is TGTGCCAGCTCACAGGGGGTGGAGACCCAGTACTTC. Its translation is CASSQGVETQYF.

The chain joins TRBV28 to TRBJ1-2; D uncertain. Trimming stripped 6 bases from V and 6 bases from J, with 8 bases between. Germline CDR1 MDHEN, CDR2 SYDVKM. This CDR3 region has 11 residues. CDR3 DNA: TGTGCCAGCAGCGTCCTTAATGGCTACACCTTC. Translation gives CASSVLNGYTF.

This rearrangement joins TRBV10-3 to TRBJ2-7; D is possibly TRBD1 or TRBD2 (5 bases each). Germline loops: CDR1 ENHRY, CDR2 SYGVKD. Trimming removed 10 bases from V and 3 bases from J, with 19 bases in between. The CDR3 has 14 residues. The CDR3 DNA reads TGTGCCACAAATCGGGGCAGCGGAGACTACGAGCAGTACTTC. It codes for CATNRGSGDYEQYF.

The J gene is TRBJ2-5, the V gene TRBV18; unclear D gene. The CDR3 has 13 amino acids. Germline loops: CDR1 KGHSH, CDR2 LQKENI. V dropped 3 bases and J dropped 5 bases, with 10 bases sitting between them. The CDR3 region is CASSPYVVETQYF. The DNA of the CDR3 is TGTGCCAGCTCACCGTACGTTGTGGAGACCCAGTACTTC. The full variable domain, completed using reference TRBV18 and TRBJ2-5, is NAGVMQNPRHLVRRRGQEARLRCSPMKGHSHVYWYRQLPEEGLKFMVYLQKENIIDESGMPKERFSAEFPKEGPSILRIQQVVRGDSAAYFCASSPYVVETQYFGPGTRLLVL.

The chain is built from TRBV28 and TRBJ2-1, with 9 bases aligning to TRBD2. The CDR3 is 15 amino acids. The V gene's germline CDR1 is MDHEN and CDR2 SYDVKM. Trimming at V came to 6 bases and at J to 9 bases, leaving 12 bases not matched to a gene. In nucleotides, the CDR3 is TGTGCCAGCAGCTCTGGGGGCGGGGGGGCGGCTGAGCAGTTCTTC. It is translated as CASSSGGGGAAEQFF.

The rearrangement links TRBV6-4 to TRBJ1-2; TRBD1 agrees at 8 bases. The CDR3 is 14 residues long. The junction had 4 bases not matched to a gene; V was cut back by 2 bases and J by 5 bases. The germline V gene encodes CDR1 MRHNA and CDR2 SNTAGT. CDR3 protein: CASSDPGTGYGYTF. The CDR3 DNA reads as TGTGCCAGCAGTGACCCCGGGACAGGATATGGCTACACCTTC.

J is TRBJ1-6 and V is TRBV6-5; D is unclear. Germline CDR1 MNHEY, CDR2 SVGAGI. Trimming stripped 1 base from V and 7 bases from J, with 8 bases between. This CDR3 region has 14 residues. CDR3 in DNA: TGTGCCAGCAGTTACTACGGCGGGAATTCACCCCTCCACTTT. Protein product: CASSYYGGNSPLHF.

The chain joins TRBV7-2 to TRBJ1-1; D gene unclear. V gave up 4 bases and J gave up 6 bases, with 6 bases separating them. The CDR3 is 11 residues long. The germline gives CDR1 SGHTA, CDR2 FQGNSA. The chain's CDR3 is CASSYDSEAFF. The CDR3 DNA follows: TGTGCCAGCAGCTACGACTCTGAAGCTTTCTTT.

The chain carries TRBV27 and TRBJ1-4; no clear D gene. Deletions cut 0 bases from V and 12 bases from J, with 8 bases between. Germline loops: CDR1 MNHEY, CDR2 SMNVEV (reference sequence). The CDR3 runs to 12 residues. The CDR3 protein is CASSLSGGELFF. The CDR3 nucleotides are TGTGCCAGCAGTTTATCGGGCGGGGAACTGTTTTTT.

This clone was detected only once. The chain recombines TRBV5-1 with TRBJ2-1, with TRBD1 as a possible D gene (6 bases). Germline V CDR1 and CDR2: SGHRS, YFSETQ. Trimming took 2 bases from V and 5 from J, leaving 14 bases between them. This CDR3 has 15 amino acids. CDR3: CASSLLPGAHNEQFF. The CDR3 DNA reads TGCGCCAGCAGCTTATTGCCAGGGGCCCACAATGAGCAGTTCTTC.

V gene TRBV28 combines with J gene TRBJ1-2; D possibly corresponds to TRBD1 (5 bases). V lost 5 bases to trimming and J lost 7 bases, with 17 bases between them. The CDR3 runs to 14 residues. Germline V lookup: CDR1 MDHEN, CDR2 SYDVKM. This CDR3 reads CASSPGTPGGGYTF. The CDR3 coding sequence is TGTGCCAGCAGTCCCGGGACTCCCGGAGGTGGCTACACCTTC.

The chain has TRBV28 and TRBJ2-7, with TRBD1 matching over 8 bases. Germline CDR1 MDHEN, CDR2 SYDVKM. The junction had 7 bases not matched to a gene; V was cut back by 10 bases and J by 5 bases. The CDR3 consists of 12 residues. The CDR3 DNA sequence: TGTGCCACGGACAGGGACTTTAACGAGCAGTACTTC. Its protein is CATDRDFNEQYF.

The chain employs TRBV5-5 and TRBJ1-1; TRBD1 is a possible D gene (6 bases). This CDR3 contains 16 residues. The V end was cut by 4 bases, the J end by 3 bases, with 19 bases between. Germline-derived CDR1 and CDR2 are SGHKS and YYEKEE (reference sequence). The CDR3 loop reads CASSLRTTGAHTEAFF. CDR3 nucleotide sequence: TGTGCCAGCAGCCTTAGAACGACAGGCGCTCACACTGAAGCTTTCTTT.

The chain employs TRBV18 and TRBJ1-1; TRBD1 agrees at 7 bases. The length of the CDR3 is 15 residues. Germline assignment: CDR1 KGHSH and CDR2 LQKENI. J was trimmed by 5 bases and V by 4 bases; bases with no gene match: 10. The CDR3 DNA reads as TGTGCCAGCTCACAACGGGACAGATGGGAAACTGAAGCTTTCTTT. Protein product: CASSQRDRWETEAFF.

The V and J genes are TRBV12-3 or TRBV12-4 and TRBJ1-1; no clear D. V lost 10 bases and J lost 1, with 13 bases in between. The CDR3 runs to 13 residues. The CDR3 region is CATAPSRNTEAFF. In DNA, the CDR3 is TGTGCCACCGCGCCCTCTAGGAACACTGAAGCTTTCTTT.

The rearrangement joins TRBV19 to TRBJ1-1; 7 nucleotides line up with TRBD1. CDR1 is LNHDA, CDR2 SQIVND, per germline (reference sequence). The CDR3 totals 15 residues. Trimming cost V 4 bases and J 1 base; bases outside gene matches: 6. The CDR3 is CASSTRQGKNTEAFF. The CDR3 bases are TGTGCCAGTAGTACAAGACAGGGTAAGAACACTGAAGCTTTCTTT. The full variable domain, in which reference TRBV19 and TRBJ1-1 provide the parts outside the CDR3, is DGGITQSPKYLFRKEGQNVTLSCEQNLNHDAMYWYRQDPGQGLRLIYYSQIVNDFQKGDIAEGYSVSREKKESFPLTVTSAQKNPTAFYLCASSTRQGKNTEAFFGQGTRLTVV.